This section outlines one TCR beta chain sequence together with its context. Repertoires were generated with immunoSEQ multiplex PCR, while TCRdb's copy carries only in-frame clones and drops some. Of 8,500 to 10,000 clones in the sample, 67% are singletons; the top ten hold roughly a fifth. The sample belongs to a study of coeliac disease. Germline values: CDR1 MNHNY, CDR2 SVGAGI (reference sequence). The trim removed 5 bases at V and 10 bases at J, leaving 10 bases unmatched. The CDR3 has 13 residues. This rearrangement joins TRBV6-6 to TRBJ1-1; 7 bases line up with TRBD1. The sample consisted of lamina propria lymphocytes from the gut. The TCR sequence derives from a woman aged 55-70 years with celiac disease. The CDR3, as DNA: TGTGCCAGCAGTAACGGACAGGTTGGCGGAGCTTTCTTT. Protein: CASSNGQVGGAFF.